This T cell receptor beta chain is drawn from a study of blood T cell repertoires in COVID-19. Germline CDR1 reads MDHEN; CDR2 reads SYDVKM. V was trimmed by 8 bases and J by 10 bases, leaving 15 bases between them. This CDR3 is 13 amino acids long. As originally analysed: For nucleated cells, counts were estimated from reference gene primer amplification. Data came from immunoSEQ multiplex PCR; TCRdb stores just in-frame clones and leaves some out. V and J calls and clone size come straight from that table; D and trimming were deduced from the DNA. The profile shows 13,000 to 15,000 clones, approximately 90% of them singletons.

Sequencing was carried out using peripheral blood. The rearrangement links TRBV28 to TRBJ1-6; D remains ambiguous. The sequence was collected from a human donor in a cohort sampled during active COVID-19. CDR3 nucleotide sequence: TGTGCCAGCGGAGCCCTCGACCTATCACCCCTCCACTTT. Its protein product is CASGALDLSPLHF.